Detailed here is one T cell receptor (beta chain). By its share of the sample, this clone is medium-sized (0.01 to 0.1%). Its antigen remains undetermined. It has no much larger one-base neighbor in the sample; base qualities were not kept. This sample stems from a study of OX40 agonist ivuxolimab in advanced cancers. For the wider study: Ivuxolimab was a fully human IgG2 agonistic monoclonal antibody targeting the costimulatory receptor OX40 (CD134). Partial responses occurred in three dose-escalation patients, of whom one had hepatocellular carcinoma and two had cutaneous melanoma. In the dose-escalation cohort, 82.7% of patients were male, and the mean age was approximately 60 years, with a range of about 23 to 80. The paper covers the monotherapy dose-escalation part of the phase I ivuxolimab trial, which included N ≈ 50 patients. Of the roughly 52 dose-escalation patients, hepatocellular carcinoma was present in roughly 19, melanoma in approximately 15, renal cell carcinoma in 9 and head and neck cancer in 9. Prior anti-PD-1, anti-PD-L1 or anti-CTLA-4 therapy was permitted, and approximately 40% of dose-escalation patients had received checkpoint inhibitors. Intravenous ivuxolimab was administered to patients every 2 weeks at six dose levels: 0.01, 0.1, 0.3, 1.5, 3 and 10 mg/kg. Peripheral TCRbeta sequencing was intended to test whether TCR sequence diversity was altered and clonal T-cell expansion was caused by ivuxolimab. The investigation overall reported the following: In the 0.1-3.0 mg/kg groups, partial responders had among the lowest normalized peripheral clonal expansion, particularly in CD8+ T cells. At doses from 0.1 to 3.0 mg/kg, clonal expansion was seen in both CD4+ and CD8+ blood T cells between baseline and week 6. The antigen specificity of the peripheral T cells that underwent clonal expansion was not determined. Low levels of normalized T-cell clonal expansion were also seen in some patients who did not respond. After ivuxolimab, CD8+ T cells had more expanded clones than CD4+ T cells on average.

The trial excluded patients who had a history of autoimmune disease or were on systemic immunosuppression. Peripheral blood for TCR sequencing was drawn from every dose cohort at baseline, at cycle 4 day 1 and at cycle 7 day 1. The samples were taken from a phase I, first-in-human, multicenter, open-label dose-escalation trial of ivuxolimab. Adults with locally advanced or metastatic melanoma, renal cell carcinoma, hepatocellular carcinoma or head and neck squamous cell carcinoma were enrolled in the trial. CD4+ and CD8+ T cells were sorted separately from peripheral blood before TCR sequencing. According to the germline V gene, CDR1 reads SGHRS and CDR2 reads YFSETQ. The CDR3 starts with the cysteine, ends with the phenylalanine, and has 13 residues. Only CDR3 DNA is held: 39 bases, read in frame from base 1. V is reduced by 4 bases and J by 4 bases, leaving a spacing of 12 bases between them. Genomic DNA was isolated from the sorted cells so that the TCRbeta CDR3 region could be sequenced. The immunoSEQ Assay was used to sequence the TCRbeta CDR3 regions. Here the immuneACCESS table is served through TCRdb, limited to in-frame sequences with V and J called. Missing clones are a known gap in these copies; in checked studies unresolved V genes cover under half, and the rest lacks a known reason. Present in this sample are tens of thousands of clones, approximately 85% of which were seen just once. Of the sample, around a quarter falls within the top ten clones.

The sequencing used CD4+ or CD8+ T cells sorted from blood, collected in a trial of the OX40 agonist ivuxolimab. This clonotype was sampled from an adult with an advanced solid tumor such as melanoma, head and neck, liver or kidney cancer. The rearranged segments are TRBV5-1 and TRBJ2-7; TRBD1 is perhaps the D gene, given 5 matching bases. The CDR3 protein sequence reads: CASSHGQVYEQYF. The DNA sequence follows: TGCGCCAGCAGCCACGGACAAGTATACGAGCAGTACTTC.